This is a list of T cell receptor beta chains from one sample in a study of T-cell memory formation after mild COVID-19. MiXCR was run by TCRdb on the 5' RACE reads, yielding one entry per CDR3 protein. Among 300,000 to 350,000 distinct CDR3 sequences listed, roughly 19% were seen once. Sequencing was carried out using PBMCs or a T cell subset sorted from them (not recorded which). Receptor source: a man between 18 and 35 years old who had mild COVID-19 (a few samples of this study predate the infection). Cell type and time point are not known. CDR3s include the opening cysteine and the closing phenylalanine or tryptophan. A D gene is named only where the DNA matches it firmly. Clone size is shown for a subset of rows, as once, few, many or a class of expanded clone.

12	TRBV24-1	TRBJ2-1	.	.	CATSWEGGEQFF	TGTGCCACCAGCTGGGAAGGGGGTGAGCAGTTCTTC
14	TRBV28	TRBJ1-2	.	.	CASISPLFNYGYTF	TGTGCCAGCATCTCACCCCTCTTTAACTATGGCTACACCTTC
17	TRBV4-2	TRBJ2-1	.	few	CASSQDPLDWNYNEQFF	TGTGCCAGCAGCCAAGATCCCCTTGACTGGAACTACAATGAGCAGTTCTTC
15	TRBV7-6	TRBJ2-5	TRBD2	many	CASSRLAGGGETQYF	TGTGCCAGCAGCCGACTAGCGGGGGGAGGTGAGACCCAGTACTTC
15	TRBV20-1	TRBJ1-5	.	few	CSAREDRRGNQPQHF	TGCAGTGCTAGAGAAGACAGGCGCGGCAATCAGCCCCAGCATTTT
16	TRBV20-1	TRBJ2-2	TRBD2	.	CSARGRTRVDTGELFF	TGCAGTGCTAGGGGGAGGACTAGGGTTGACACCGGGGAGCTGTTTTTT
13	TRBV4-1	TRBJ2-2	.	few	CASRDRPAGELFF	TGCGCCAGCAGAGACAGACCGGCCGGGGAGCTGTTTTTT
13	TRBV11-2	TRBJ2-3	.	.	CASSQSGLDTQYF	TGTGCCAGCAGCCAAAGTGGGCTAGATACGCAGTATTTT
14	TRBV20-1	TRBJ2-7	.	.	CSASPRGREYEQYF	TGCAGTGCTAGCCCTCGGGGCAGGGAATACGAGCAGTACTTC
14	TRBV10-2	TRBJ2-4	.	few	CATIPSGPKNIQYF	TGCGCCACCATTCCTTCAGGGCCCAAAAACATTCAGTACTTC
13	TRBV7-2	TRBJ2-3	.	few	CASSSPNSDTQYF	TGTGCCAGCAGCTCGCCAAATTCAGATACGCAGTATTTT
15	TRBV6-6	TRBJ1-1	.	.	CASRPGRGMNTEAFF	TGTGCCAGCAGACCGGGCAGGGGCATGAACACTGAAGCTTTCTTT
15	TRBV5-1	TRBJ2-5	.	few	CASSSQGHSQETQYF	TGCGCCAGCAGCTCGCAGGGGCATTCTCAAGAGACCCAGTACTTC
16	TRBV3-1	TRBJ2-3	.	few	CASSQGRLAATDTQYF	TGTGCCAGCAGCCAAGGTCGGCTAGCCGCCACAGATACGCAGTATTTT
16	TRBV6-5	TRBJ1-2	.	.	CASRPTGSAKNYVYTF	TGTGCCAGCAGACCGACAGGTTCGGCGAAGAACTATGTCTACACCTTC
14	TRBV6-5	TRBJ1-5	TRBD1	few	CASRSGTGGQPQHF	TGTGCCAGCAGGTCCGGGACAGGTGGCCAGCCCCAGCATTTT
13	TRBV20-1	TRBJ2-3	TRBD2	.	CSARTGGPNTQYF	TGCAGTGCTAGGACGGGGGGGCCGAATACGCAGTATTTT
16	TRBV30	TRBJ2-3	.	.	CAWSIGARKSTDTQYF	TGTGCCTGGAGTATCGGGGCCCGGAAAAGCACAGATACGCAGTATTTT
16	TRBV29-1	TRBJ2-5	TRBD2	many	CSVAGIAGGTSETQYF	TGCAGCGTCGCTGGAATAGCGGGGGGCACTTCGGAGACCCAGTACTTC
18	TRBV4-3	TRBJ2-1	TRBD2	.	CASSPTEWSSGGYNEQFF	TGCGCCAGCAGCCCCACCGAGTGGTCCAGCGGGGGGTACAATGAGCAGTTCTTC
15	TRBV7-2	TRBJ2-5	TRBD1	.	CASSLRGSGGETQYF	TGTGCCAGCAGCTTAAGGGGATCAGGGGGAGAGACCCAGTACTTC
16	TRBV6-5	TRBJ2-3	TRBD2	.	CASSPPSGGAADTQYF	TGTGCCAGCAGCCCCCCTAGCGGGGGGGCCGCAGATACGCAGTATTTT
14	TRBV7-9	TRBJ1-5	TRBD1	.	CASNSGTGVSPQHF	TGTGCCAGCAACTCCGGGACAGGGGTTTCGCCCCAGCATTTT
12	TRBV29-1	TRBJ2-2	.	few	CSVEEGAGELFF	TGCAGCGTTGAGGAGGGAGCGGGGGAGCTGTTTTTT
15	TRBV7-2	TRBJ1-1	.	few	CASSLARGQGTEAFF	TGTGCCAGCAGCTTAGCGCGCGGGCAGGGGACTGAAGCTTTCTTT
14	TRBV21-1	TRBJ1-1	.	.	CASSVSGGDTEAFF	TGTGCCAGCAGCGTATCCGGCGGGGACACTGAAGCTTTCTTT
18	TRBV19	TRBJ1-1	.	.	CASSIIGFTTAQNTEAFF	TGTGCCAGTAGTATTATTGGTTTCACCACGGCTCAGAACACTGAAGCTTTCTTT
13	TRBV18	TRBJ1-1	.	many	CASSPGVNTEAFF	TGTGCCAGCAGCCCAGGGGTGAACACTGAAGCTTTCTTT
14	TRBV19	TRBJ2-5	TRBD2	.	CASNLAGYQETQYF	TGTGCCAGTAATCTAGCGGGCTACCAAGAGACCCAGTACTTC
14	TRBV7-9	TRBJ1-3	.	.	CASSSLWSGNTIYF	TGTGCCAGCAGTTCCCTGTGGTCTGGAAACACCATATATTTT
15	TRBV5-5	TRBJ1-3	.	.	CASSTSRGSGNTIYF	TGTGCCAGCAGCACGAGCAGGGGCTCTGGAAACACCATATATTTT
16	TRBV18	TRBJ1-6	TRBD1	once	CASSPPGQGYGSPLHF	TGTGCCAGCTCACCACCGGGACAGGGGTACGGTTCACCCCTCCACTTT
17	TRBV2	TRBJ2-4	TRBD2	.	CASRTTSGGRAKNIQYF	TGTGCCAGCAGGACGACTAGCGGGGGAAGAGCCAAAAACATTCAGTACTTC
14	TRBV2	TRBJ2-2	.	few	CASRRLAATGELFF	TGTGCCAGCAGGAGGTTAGCAGCCACCGGGGAGCTGTTTTTT
15	TRBV4-1	TRBJ2-5	.	.	CASSQGRTVQETQYF	TGCGCCAGCAGCCAGGGGAGGACGGTCCAAGAGACCCAGTACTTC
16	TRBV4-3	TRBJ1-6	.	few	CASSQDHGRGASPLHF	TGCGCCAGCAGCCAAGATCATGGGCGGGGGGCTTCACCCCTCCACTTT
12	TRBV12-3/TRBV12-4	TRBJ1-4	.	.	CASNWGDGKLFF	TGTGCCAGCAACTGGGGAGATGGAAAACTGTTTTTT
12	TRBV6-2/TRBV6-3	TRBJ2-1	.	.	CACTTSYNEQFF	TGTGCCTGCACCACCTCCTACAATGAGCAGTTCTTC
14	TRBV9	TRBJ1-2	TRBD1	.	CASSVTGTGEGYTF	TGTGCCAGCAGCGTTACCGGGACAGGGGAAGGCTACACCTTC
13	TRBV11-1	TRBJ1-2	.	.	CASSPGIHYGYTF	TGTGCCAGCAGCCCCGGGATACACTATGGCTACACCTTC
14	TRBV2	TRBJ2-5	TRBD1	.	CASSRTGEWETQYF	TGTGCCAGCAGTAGGACAGGGGAGTGGGAGACCCAGTACTTC
13	TRBV14	TRBJ1-6	TRBD1	.	CASSYEGGSPLHF	TGTGCCAGCAGCTACGAAGGGGGCTCACCCCTCCACTTT
16	TRBV4-3	TRBJ2-3	TRBD1	.	CASSQDRTGGADTQYF	TGCGCCAGCAGCCAAGATCGGACAGGGGGCGCGGATACGCAGTATTTT
15	TRBV15	TRBJ2-5	.	few	CATRRYDRNQETQYF	TGTGCCACCAGGCGATACGACAGGAACCAAGAGACCCAGTACTTC
17	TRBV7-7	TRBJ2-1	.	.	CASSFFLVGVSYNEQFF	TGTGCCAGCAGCTTTTTCCTGGTGGGGGTTTCATACAATGAGCAGTTCTTC
15	TRBV7-2	TRBJ1-2	.	.	CASSITNGFRDGYTF	TGTGCCAGCAGTATAACCAACGGGTTTCGGGATGGCTACACCTTC
14	TRBV6-5	TRBJ2-2	.	.	CASSYSRHTGELFF	TGTGCCAGCAGTTACTCACGACACACCGGGGAGCTGTTTTTT
11	TRBV20-1	TRBJ1-1	.	.	CSAGPQTEAFF	TGCAGTGCTGGACCCCAAACTGAAGCTTTCTTT
18	TRBV4-2	TRBJ1-1	TRBD1	many	CASSQDWIRTGMNTEAFF	TGTGCCAGCAGCCAAGATTGGATAAGGACAGGAATGAACACTGAAGCTTTCTTT